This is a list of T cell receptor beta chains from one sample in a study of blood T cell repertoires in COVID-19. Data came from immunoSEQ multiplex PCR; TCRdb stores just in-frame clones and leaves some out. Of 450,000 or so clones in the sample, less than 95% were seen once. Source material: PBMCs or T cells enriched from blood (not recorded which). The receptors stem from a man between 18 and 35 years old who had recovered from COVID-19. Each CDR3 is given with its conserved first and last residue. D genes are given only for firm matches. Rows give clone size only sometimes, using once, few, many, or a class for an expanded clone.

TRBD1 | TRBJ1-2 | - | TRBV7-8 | CASSARTRDSNYGYTF | TGTGCCAGCAGCGCCAGAACCCGGGACAGCAACTATGGCTACACCTTC
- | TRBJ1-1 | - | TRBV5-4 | CASTPGPLGETEAFF | TGTGCCAGCACTCCTGGGCCCTTAGGGGAAACTGAAGCTTTCTTT
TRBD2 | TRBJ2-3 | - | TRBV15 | CATSPRLAGPTDTQYF | TGTGCCACCAGTCCAAGACTAGCGGGGCCCACAGATACGCAGTATTTT
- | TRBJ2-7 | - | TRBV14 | CASSQASEQYF | TGTGCCAGCAGCCAAGCTTCCGAGCAGTACTTC
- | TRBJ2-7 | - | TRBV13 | CASSLGIGPSYEQYF | TGTGCCAGCAGCTTAGGCATTGGGCCCTCCTACGAGCAGTACTTC
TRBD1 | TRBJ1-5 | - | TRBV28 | CASSSGQGHQPQHF | TGTGCCAGCAGTAGCGGACAGGGCCATCAGCCCCAGCATTTT
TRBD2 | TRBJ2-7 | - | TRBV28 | CASRPQREINEQYF | TGTGCCAGCAGACCGCAGCGGGAGATCAACGAGCAGTACTTC
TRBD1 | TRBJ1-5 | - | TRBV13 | CASSFTGTGAFGQPQHF | TGTGCCAGCAGCTTTACCGGGACAGGGGCGTTTGGACAGCCCCAGCATTTT
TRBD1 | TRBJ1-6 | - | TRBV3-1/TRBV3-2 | CASSLTGRSPLHF | TGTGCCAGCAGCCTGACAGGGCGGTCACCCCTCCACTTT
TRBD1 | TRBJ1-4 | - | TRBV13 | CASSLSGTGIEKLFF | TGTGCCAGCAGCTTAAGTGGGACAGGGATTGAAAAACTGTTTTTT
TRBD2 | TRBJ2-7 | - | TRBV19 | CASSTAGGGSYEQYF | TGTGCCAGTAGTACAGCGGGAGGGGGCTCCTACGAGCAGTACTTC
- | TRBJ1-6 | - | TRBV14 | CASSGAGQGYNSPLHF | TGTGCCAGCAGCGGAGCCGGGCAGGGATATAATTCACCCCTCCACTTT
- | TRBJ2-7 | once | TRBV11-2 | CASSLQWYSSYEQYF | TGTGCCAGCAGCTTACAATGGTATAGCTCCTACGAGCAGTACTTC
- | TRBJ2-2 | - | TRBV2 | CASRQGGTGELFF | TGTGCCAGCAGACAGGGTGGTACCGGGGAGCTGTTTTTT
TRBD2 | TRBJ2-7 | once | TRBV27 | CASSLAPGLAGNEQYF | TGTGCCAGCAGTTTAGCCCCGGGACTAGCGGGAAACGAGCAGTACTTC
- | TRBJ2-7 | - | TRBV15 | CATSSRLRGYEQYF | TGTGCCACCAGCAGCCGATTGCGGGGCTACGAGCAGTACTTC
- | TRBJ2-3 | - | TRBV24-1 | CATSDLWGRLYF | TGTGCCACCAGTGATTTGTGGGGGCGCCTGTATTTT
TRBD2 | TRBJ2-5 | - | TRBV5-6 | CASSLAGLAVVRETQYF | TGTGCCAGCAGCCTTGCTGGACTAGCGGTGGTGAGGGAGACCCAGTACTTC
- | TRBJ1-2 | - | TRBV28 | CASKEVGYGYTF | TGTGCCAGCAAAGAGGTGGGCTATGGCTACACCTTC
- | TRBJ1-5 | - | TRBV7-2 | CASSHNREPQPQHF | TGTGCCAGCAGCCATAACAGGGAGCCTCAGCCCCAGCATTTT
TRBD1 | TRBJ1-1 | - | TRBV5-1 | CASSQTGGRWNTEAFF | TGCGCCAGCAGCCAAACAGGGGGCAGGTGGAACACTGAAGCTTTCTTT
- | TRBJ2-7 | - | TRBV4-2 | CASSQIHGGSYEQYF | TGTGCCAGCAGCCAAATCCACGGGGGCTCCTACGAGCAGTACTTC
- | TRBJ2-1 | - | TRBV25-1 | CASSSASYEQFF | TGTGCCAGCAGTTCAGCGTCCTATGAGCAGTTCTTC
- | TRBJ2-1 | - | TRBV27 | CASSLTSGNEQFF | TGTGCCAGCAGTTTGACTAGTGGCAATGAGCAGTTCTTC
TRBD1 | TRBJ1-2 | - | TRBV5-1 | CASSPGTGQFYGYTF | TGCGCCAGCAGCCCGGGGACAGGGCAATTCTATGGCTACACCTTC
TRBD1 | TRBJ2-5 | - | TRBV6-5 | CASSSSLRGPETQYF | TGTGCCAGCAGTTCCAGCTTAAGGGGGCCGGAGACCCAGTACTTC
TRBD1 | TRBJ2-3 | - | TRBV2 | CASSRDRGLGTDTQYF | TGTGCCAGCAGTCGGGACAGGGGGCTCGGGACAGATACGCAGTATTTT
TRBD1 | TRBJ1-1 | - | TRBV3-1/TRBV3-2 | CASSPRDRGTNTEAFF | TGTGCCAGCAGCCCGCGGGACAGGGGGACCAACACTGAAGCTTTCTTT
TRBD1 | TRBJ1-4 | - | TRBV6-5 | CASSNSGTGMEKLFF | TGTGCCAGCAGCAACTCCGGGACAGGGATGGAGAAACTGTTTTTT
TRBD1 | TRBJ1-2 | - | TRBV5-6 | CASSFTGDGYTF | TGTGCCAGCAGCTTCACAGGGGATGGCTACACCTTC
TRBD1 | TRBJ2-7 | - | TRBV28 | CASSPNPGQGILEQYF | TGTGCCAGCAGTCCTAACCCGGGACAGGGGATATTGGAGCAGTACTTC
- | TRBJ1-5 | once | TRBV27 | CASSLGPPGYNQPQHF | TGTGCCAGCAGTTTGGGGCCCCCTGGATACAATCAGCCCCAGCATTTT
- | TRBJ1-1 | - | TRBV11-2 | CASSAQGFTEAFF | TGTGCCAGCAGCGCTCAGGGGTTCACTGAAGCTTTCTTT
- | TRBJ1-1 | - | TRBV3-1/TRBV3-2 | CASSHTLGRPTEAFF | TGTGCCAGCAGCCACACCCTGGGGAGGCCCACTGAAGCTTTCTTT
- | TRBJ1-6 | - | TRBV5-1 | CASSLDGEDSPLHF | TGCGCCAGCAGCTTGGACGGGGAGGACTCACCCCTCCACTTT
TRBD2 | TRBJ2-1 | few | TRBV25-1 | CASSDWTSNEQFF | TGTGCCAGCAGTGACTGGACTAGCAATGAGCAGTTCTTC
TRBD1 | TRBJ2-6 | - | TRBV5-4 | CASSLRDRGWGGANVLTF | TGTGCCAGCAGCTTGCGGGACAGGGGATGGGGTGGGGCCAACGTCCTGACTTTC
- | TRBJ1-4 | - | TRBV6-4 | CASRERAGANEKLFF | TGTGCCAGCAGGGAACGTGCGGGGGCGAATGAAAAACTGTTTTTT
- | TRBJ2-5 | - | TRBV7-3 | CASSRAGAPQETQYF | TGTGCCAGCAGCCGTGCAGGGGCGCCCCAAGAGACCCAGTACTTC
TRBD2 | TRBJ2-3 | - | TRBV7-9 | CASSFSGATDTQYF | TGTGCCAGCAGCTTTAGCGGGGCGACAGATACGCAGTATTTT
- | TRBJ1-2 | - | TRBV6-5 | CASSYSGSVPYGYTF | TGTGCCAGCAGTTACTCGGGGAGCGTACCTTATGGCTACACCTTC
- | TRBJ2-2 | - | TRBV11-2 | CASSHRTRGGGRWTGELFF | TGTGCCAGCAGCCATCGAACGAGGGGAGGGGGAAGATGGACCGGGGAGCTGTTTTTT